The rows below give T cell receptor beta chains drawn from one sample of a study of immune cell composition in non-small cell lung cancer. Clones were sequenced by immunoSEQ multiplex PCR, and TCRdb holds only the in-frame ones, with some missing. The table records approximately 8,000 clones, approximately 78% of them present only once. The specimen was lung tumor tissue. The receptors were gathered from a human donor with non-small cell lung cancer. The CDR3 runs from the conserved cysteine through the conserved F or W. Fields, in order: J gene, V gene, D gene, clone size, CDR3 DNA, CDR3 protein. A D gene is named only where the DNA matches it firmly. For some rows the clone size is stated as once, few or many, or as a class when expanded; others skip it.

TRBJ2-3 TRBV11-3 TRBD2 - TGTGCCAGCAGCTCGAGACTAGCGGGGGGCACAGATACGCAGTATTTT CASSSRLAGGTDTQYF
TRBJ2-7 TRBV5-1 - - TGCGCCAGCAGCTTAACGGCTGAGCAGTACTTC CASSLTAEQYF
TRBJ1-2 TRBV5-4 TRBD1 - TGTGCCAGCAGCGCAACCGGGACAGGGGGCTATGGCTACACCTTC CASSATGTGGYGYTF
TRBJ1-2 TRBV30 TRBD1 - TGTGCCTGGAGTGCCCGAACGACAGGGACCTATGGCTACACCTTC CAWSARTTGTYGYTF
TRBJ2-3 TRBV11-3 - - TGTGCCAGCGCCGACAGGAGAAGCACAGATACGCAGTATTTT CASADRRSTDTQYF
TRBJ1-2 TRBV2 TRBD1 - TGTGCCAGCAGGGGGGGACAGGGGTTTGGCTACACCTTC CASRGGQGFGYTF
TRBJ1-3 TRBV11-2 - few TGTGCCAGCAGCTTAGGGGGGGAAGGGAACACCATATATTTT CASSLGGEGNTIYF
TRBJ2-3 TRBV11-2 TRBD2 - TGTGCCAGCAGCTTCTCCGGACTAGCGGGAGATACGCAGTATTTT CASSFSGLAGDTQYF
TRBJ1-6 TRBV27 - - TGTGCCAGCAGGGAGACTACGGGGTCACCCCTCCACTTT CASRETTGSPLHF
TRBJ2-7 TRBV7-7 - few TGTGCCAGCAGCTTAGCCTCAGGGAGCTACGAGCAGTACTTC CASSLASGSYEQYF
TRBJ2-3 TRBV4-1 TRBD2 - TGCGCCAGCAGCCAAGACACTAGCGAGAGGAGAGTAGGGTCTGCTACGCAGTATTTT CASSQDTSERRVGSATQYF
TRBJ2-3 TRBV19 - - TGTGCCAGTAGTATCAAAGCGCAGCGGTATTTT CASSIKAQRYF
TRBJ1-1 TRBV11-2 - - TGTGCCAGCAGCTTAGAGAACACTGAAGCTTTCTTT CASSLENTEAFF
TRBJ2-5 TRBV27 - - TGTGCCAGCGCAGATTGGACTAAAGAGACCCAGTACTTC CASADWTKETQYF
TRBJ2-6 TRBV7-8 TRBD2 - TGTGCCAGCAGCTGGACTAGCGGCTCTGGGGCCAACGTCCTGACTTTC CASSWTSGSGANVLTF
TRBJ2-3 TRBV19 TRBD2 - TGTGCCAGTAGTGTTCTAGCGGGGGGCACAGATACGCAGTATTTT CASSVLAGGTDTQYF
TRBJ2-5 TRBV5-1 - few TGCGCCAGCAGCTTGAGGTGGGGCGGAGAGACCCAGTACTTC CASSLRWGGETQYF
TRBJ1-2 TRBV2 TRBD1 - TGTGCCAGCAGGATGACAGGGGGAACTGGAGGCTACACCTTC CASRMTGGTGGYTF
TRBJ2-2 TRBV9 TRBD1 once TGTGCCAGCAGCCCGCGAGGAGGGACAGGGATAGGCACCGGGGAGCTGTTTTTT CASSPRGGTGIGTGELFF
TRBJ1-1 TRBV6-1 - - TGTGCCAGCAGGATGTACACTGAAGCTTTCTTT CASRMYTEAFF
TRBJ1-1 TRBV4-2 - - TGTGCCAGCAGCCAAGTAATGAGCAGACCTGAAGCTTTCTTT CASSQVMSRPEAFF
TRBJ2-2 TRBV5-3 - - TGTGCCAGCAGCTTGCAACCGAACACCGGGGAGCTGTTTTTT CASSLQPNTGELFF
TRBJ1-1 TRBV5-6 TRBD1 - TGTGCCAGCAGCTACGGGACAGGGTGGGTGAACACTGAAGCTTTCTTT CASSYGTGWVNTEAFF
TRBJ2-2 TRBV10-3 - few TGTGCCATCAGTGTAGATGATCCCGGGGAGCTGTTTTTT CAISVDDPGELFF
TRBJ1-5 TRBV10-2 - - TGCGCCAGCAGTGAAGGAATAGGGGTTCGGAAACAGCCCCAGCATTTT CASSEGIGVRKQPQHF
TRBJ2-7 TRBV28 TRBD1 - TGTGCCAGCAGTCCTCCGGGGACAGGGGCCTACGAGCAGTACTTC CASSPPGTGAYEQYF
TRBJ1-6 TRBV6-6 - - TGTGCCAGCACCCCAGACCGTTCACCCCTCCACTTT CASTPDRSPLHF
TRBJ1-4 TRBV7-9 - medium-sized TGTGCCAGCAGCTTTCAGGCAACTAATGAAAAACTGTTTTTT CASSFQATNEKLFF
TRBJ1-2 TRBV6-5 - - TGTGCCAGCAGAGACGCAGGTTGGGTCTATGGCTACACCTTC CASRDAGWVYGYTF
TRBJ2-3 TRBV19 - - TGTGCCAGTAGTATAGATCTATTTGCGGGCACAGATACGCAGTATTTT CASSIDLFAGTDTQYF
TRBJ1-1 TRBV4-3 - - TGCGCCAGCAGCCAAGGGGCAATTAGGGGCACTGAAGCTTTCTTT CASSQGAIRGTEAFF
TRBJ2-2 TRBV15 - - TGTGCCACCAGCAGAGTTACCGGGACACTGAACACCGGGGAGCTGTTTTTT CATSRVTGTLNTGELFF
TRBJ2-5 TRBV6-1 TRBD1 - TGTGCCAGCAGTGAAAGGACAGGGAGCCAAGAGACCCAGTACTTC CASSERTGSQETQYF
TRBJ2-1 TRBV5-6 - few TGTGCCAGCAGCTTGGGCAGGGCCGCCTACAATGAGCAGTTCTTC CASSLGRAAYNEQFF
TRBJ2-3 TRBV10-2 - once TGCGCCAGCACCGGGACCAGCGCGCAGTATTTT CASTGTSAQYF
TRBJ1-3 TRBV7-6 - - TGTGCCAGCAGCTTAGTAGGGGGTACTGGAAACACCATATATTTT CASSLVGGTGNTIYF
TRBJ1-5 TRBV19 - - TGTGCCAGTAGGACGACATCCTCTCCCAATCAGCCCCAGCATTTT CASRTTSSPNQPQHF
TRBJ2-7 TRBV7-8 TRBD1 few TGTGCCAGCAGCTCACTGACAGGGGGCGATTACGAGCAGTACTTC CASSSLTGGDYEQYF
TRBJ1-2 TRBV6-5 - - TGTGCCAGCAGGAAAGGGCCGAGCTATGATGGCTACACCTTC CASRKGPSYDGYTF
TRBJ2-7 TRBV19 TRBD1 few TGTGCCAGTAGTATAGTGGCAGGGGGCTACGAGCAGTACTTC CASSIVAGGYEQYF
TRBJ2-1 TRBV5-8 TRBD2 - TGTGCCAGCAGCTTTCCGGGACTAGAGAGGGAGCAGTTCTTC CASSFPGLEREQFF
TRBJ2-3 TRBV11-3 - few TGTGCCAGCAGCTTAGTGCCAGATACGCAGTATTTT CASSLVPDTQYF
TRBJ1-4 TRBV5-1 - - TGCGCCAGCAGCTTGGGAGTCTTCGAGAGGGAACTGTTTTTT CASSLGVFERELFF
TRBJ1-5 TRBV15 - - TGTGCCACCAGCAGAGAAGGGACAAGCCGGACTCAGCCCCAGCATTTT CATSREGTSRTQPQHF
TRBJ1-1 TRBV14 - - TGTGCCAGCAGCCAGGGTCGGGTTACTACTGAAGCTTTCTTT CASSQGRVTTEAFF
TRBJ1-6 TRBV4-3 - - TGCGCCAGCAGCCAAGTAAGGAATCAGGCCCATTCACCCCTCCACTTT CASSQVRNQAHSPLHF
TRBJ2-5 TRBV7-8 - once TGTGCCAGCAGCTTAGCGGGGAGGGAGACCCAGTACTTC CASSLAGRETQYF
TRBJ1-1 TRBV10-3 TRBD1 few TGTGCCATCCAGGGACAGATTAACACTGAAGCTTTCTTT CAIQGQINTEAFF
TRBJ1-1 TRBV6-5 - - TGTGCCAGCAGTGAAGGCGAGACTGAAGCTTTCTTT CASSEGETEAFF
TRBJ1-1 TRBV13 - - TGTGCCAGCAGCTTAGAAGGGGGGGGTCGGACTGAAGCTTTCTTT CASSLEGGGRTEAFF
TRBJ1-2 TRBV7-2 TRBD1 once TGTGCCAGCAGCCCGTCTGGGACAGCTTCCTATGGCTACACCTTC CASSPSGTASYGYTF
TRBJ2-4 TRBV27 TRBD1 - TGTGCCAGCAGCGTCAGGGGGCGCGGAAACATTCAGTACTTC CASSVRGRGNIQYF
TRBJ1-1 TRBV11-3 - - TGTGCCAGCAGCCAAGAACCTAACACTGAAGCTTTCTTT CASSQEPNTEAFF
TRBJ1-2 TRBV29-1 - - TGCAGCGTTGAGGTCTTCGTTCGTACCCCACAGGATGGGGGAAGGGCTAACTATGGCTACACCTTC CSVEVFVRTPQDGGRANYGYTF
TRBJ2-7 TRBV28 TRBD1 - TGTGCCAGCAGTTACCAGACAGGGTTCTACGAGCAGTACTTC CASSYQTGFYEQYF
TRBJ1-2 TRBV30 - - TGTGCCTGGAGTCTGGCAGCTTATGGCTACACCTTC CAWSLAAYGYTF
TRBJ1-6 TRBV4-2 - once TGTGCCAGCAGCCGGCATTCGAGGCGGGGAGGAGGTAATTCACCCCTCCACTTT CASSRHSRRGGGNSPLHF
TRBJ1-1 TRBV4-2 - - TGTGCCAGCAGCCAAGATTTAGGGGCGAACACTGAAGCTTTCTTT CASSQDLGANTEAFF